These 21 T cell receptor beta chains came from one sample sequenced in a study of cytomegalovirus exposure and HLA in healthy donors. 13 Jbeta primers and 60 Vbeta primers were used for the PCR. Measured with immunoSEQ multiplex PCR; TCRdb has only the in-frame clones, and not every one. The sample lists 150,000 to 200,000 clones, around three quarters seen once, with approximately 2.3% in the top ten. The specimen sequenced was PBMCs. The receptors stem from a man between 45 and 60 years old in good health and CMV-seropositive.

The V gene is TRBV18, the J gene TRBJ2-4; 9 nucleotides line up with TRBD2. Trimming at V came to 4 bases and at J to 5 bases, leaving 3 bases not matched to a gene. The CDR3 contains 14 residues. Germline V gene sequence: CDR1 KGHSH, CDR2 LQKENI. CDR3 sequence reads: CASSRGGGENIQYF. The DNA of the CDR3 is TGTGCCAGCTCACGCGGGGGGGGCGAAAACATTCAGTACTTC.

V and J are TRBV2 and TRBJ2-2, with TRBD1 as a possible D gene (5 bases). Germline V gene lookup returns CDR1 SNHLY and CDR2 FYNNEI. V was trimmed by 6 bases and J by 1 base, leaving 9 bases between them. The length of the CDR3 is 14 residues. The CDR3: CASRMQGNTGELFF. Here the CDR3 DNA reads TGTGCCAGCAGAATGCAGGGGAACACCGGGGAGCTGTTTTTT.

The chain recombines TRBV11-3 with TRBJ1-1; 7 positions match TRBD1. The CDR3 runs 14 residues. Germline V gene sequence: CDR1 SGHNT, CDR2 YENEEA. Unmatched junction bases numbered 5, after V lost 5 bases and J lost 2 bases. Here the CDR3 DNA reads TGTGCCAGCAGCCTACAGGGGAAAAACACTGAAGCTTTCTTT. Translation: CASSLQGKNTEAFF.

V is TRBV19 and J is TRBJ2-6; tentatively, D is TRBD1 (5 bases). This CDR3 comprises 18 residues. V lost 0 bases, J lost 2 bases, and 14 bases lay in between. CDR1 LNHDA and CDR2 SQIVND come from the germline V gene (reference sequence). The CDR3 here is CASSIEAGKSTGANVLTF. CDR3 bases: TGTGCCAGTAGTATAGAGGCAGGGAAATCCACTGGGGCCAACGTCCTGACTTTC.

The chain employs TRBV7-8 and TRBJ2-1, with TRBD2 identical over 7 bases. Germline V gene sequence: CDR1 SGHVS, CDR2 FQNEAQ. This CDR3 region has 14 residues. Losses at the gene ends were 5 bases for V and 6 bases for J; bases not matched to a gene: 7. The CDR3 loop reads CASSPRGVGNEQFF. The CDR3 DNA reads TGTGCCAGCAGCCCTCGGGGGGTGGGCAATGAGCAGTTCTTC.

The chain links TRBV7-9 to TRBJ1-1; D ambiguous. V was clipped by 3 bases and J by 0 bases, with 14 bases between them. Germline V gives CDR1 SEHNR, CDR2 FQNEAQ (reference sequence). The CDR3 sequence is 16 residues long. The CDR3 here is CASSFIPGLMNTEAFF. The DNA for the CDR3 is TGTGCCAGCAGCTTCATTCCCGGACTGATGAACACTGAAGCTTTCTTT.

The rearrangement joins TRBV27 to TRBJ2-5; the match to TRBD2 covers 7 bases. The CDR3 spans 16 residues. Germline values: CDR1 MNHEY, CDR2 SMNVEV (reference sequence). With 1 base clipped from V and 5 bases from J, the junction kept 10 bases outside the gene matches. CDR3 sequence: CASSLLAGRAGETQYF. For the CDR3, the DNA is TGTGCCAGCAGTTTATTGGCGGGGAGGGCCGGCGAGACCCAGTACTTC.

In regard to this clone: Other nucleotide sequences in the sample specify the same CDR3. The rearrangement uses TRBV2 and TRBJ2-7, with 7 bases identical to TRBD2. Trimming cost V 4 bases and J 0 bases; bases outside gene matches: 0. Germline CDR1 is SNHLY and CDR2 is FYNNEI. The CDR3 runs 13 residues. This CDR3 reads CASSGEGSYEQYF. The CDR3 nucleotides read TGTGCCAGCAGTGGGGAGGGCTCCTACGAGCAGTACTTC.

J is TRBJ1-2 and V is TRBV5-4, with TRBD1 matching over 8 bases. V was pared by 4 bases and J by 7 bases, with 12 bases of the junction left unmatched. The CDR3 covers 15 residues. The germline CDR1 and CDR2 sequences are SGHNT and YYREEE (reference sequence). DNA for the CDR3: TGTGCCAGCAGCATTGACAGGGGAGCGGTCGGTGGCTACACCTTC. It translates to CASSIDRGAVGGYTF.

The J gene is TRBJ2-2, the V gene TRBV5-1, with 8 nucleotides matching TRBD1. In germline, CDR1 is SGHRS, CDR2 YFSETQ. The trim removed 5 bases at V and 5 bases at J, leaving 5 bases unmatched. The CDR3 is 14 residues long. CDR3 sequence (DNA): TGCGCCAGCAGGGTTGACAGGGGTACCGGGGAGCTGTTTTTT. This sequence encodes CASRVDRGTGELFF.

This clone was seen once. The chain couples TRBV6-5 to TRBJ1-1, with D maybe TRBD1 (5 bases). The CDR3 has 12 residues. The V end was cut by 7 bases, the J end by 11 bases, with 17 bases between. Per germline, CDR1 MNHEY and CDR2 SVGAGI. CDR3 nucleotide sequence: TGTGCCAGCACATCGCTGGGTCGGGGGGCTTTCTTT. Translated: CASTSLGRGAFF.

The CDR3 DNA sequence: TGTGCCACCAGCAGAGAGGGGACAGCTCTTGGGGAAAAACTGTTTTTT. Its translation is CATSREGTALGEKLFF. V gene TRBV15 combines with J gene TRBJ1-4, with 7 positions matching TRBD1. This CDR3 has 16 amino acids. From germline, CDR1 is LNHNV and CDR2 YYDKDF (reference sequence). The ends lost 0 bases at V and 8 bases at J; junction bases unmatched: 9.

Remarks on this clone: The sample contains more than one DNA sequence encoding this CDR3. The gene calls are TRBV27 and TRBJ2-3; 7 bases are a match to TRBD1. This CDR3 comprises 13 residues. After removal of 6 bases from V and 3 bases from J, the junction contained 3 bases not matched to a gene. In germline, CDR1 is MNHEY, CDR2 SMNVEV (reference sequence). The CDR3 sequence is CASRRTGTDTQYF. Written as DNA, the CDR3 is TGTGCCAGCAGGAGGACAGGTACAGATACGCAGTATTTT.

The rearrangement links TRBV6-5 to TRBJ1-5; D possibly corresponds to TRBD1 (5 bases). The V and J ends lost 5 bases and 1 base respectively, with 12 bases between them. In germline, CDR1 is MNHEY, CDR2 SVGAGI. The CDR3 totals 15 residues. The DNA of the CDR3 is TGTGCCAGCAGTACCGACAGTCGCAGCAATCAGCCCCAGCATTTT. It is translated as CASSTDSRSNQPQHF.

This clone was recorded a few times. V and J are TRBV6-5 and TRBJ2-7, with D possibly TRBD2 on 6 matching bases. This CDR3 is 14 amino acids long. The ends were cut back, 5 bases at V and 6 bases at J, with 17 bases in the middle. Germline V gene lookup returns CDR1 MNHEY and CDR2 SVGAGI. The CDR3 DNA sequence: TGTGCCAGCAGTCAGGAGGGTAATCGGCGCGAGCAGTACTTC. Residues: CASSQEGNRREQYF.

This clone was observed a handful of times. The rearrangement links TRBV6-1 to TRBJ1-5; D gene unclear. Germline lookup yields CDR1 MNHNS and CDR2 SASEGT. Deletions cut 2 bases from V and 0 bases from J, with 14 bases between. The CDR3 is made up of 17 amino acids. This CDR3 is CASSEYHTQPSNQPQHF. The CDR3 coding sequence is TGTGCCAGCAGTGAATACCACACCCAACCTAGCAATCAGCCCCAGCATTTT.

In its sample, this clone was seen a few times. V is TRBV5-5 and J is TRBJ2-5, with 9 bases fitting TRBD1. Unmatched junction bases numbered 8, after V lost 3 bases and J lost 2 bases. The CDR3 runs 16 residues. CDR1 SGHKS and CDR2 YYEKEE come from the germline V gene (reference sequence). CDR3 DNA: TGTGCCAGCAGCTGGTACCGGGACAGGGCTCAAGAGACCCAGTACTTC. It codes for CASSWYRDRAQETQYF. Full variable domain (rest looked up from reference TRBV5-5 and TRBJ2-5): DAGVTQSPTHLIKTRGQQVTLRCSPISGHKSVSWYQQVLGQGPQFIFQYYEKEERGRGNFPDRFSARQFPNYSSELNVNALLLGDSALYLCASSWYRDRAQETQYFGPGTRLLVL.

The V and J genes are TRBV9 and TRBJ2-5; TRBD2 matches 8 bases. The CDR3 is made up of 18 amino acids. V lost 0 bases, J lost 4 bases, and 14 bases stayed unmatched. Germline CDR1 and CDR2: SGDLS and YYNGEE. CDR3 bases: TGTGCCAGCAGCGTAGATCAAGGGGTAGTAGCGGGGTCAGAGACCCAGTACTTC. This encodes CASSVDQGVVAGSETQYF. The full variable domain, completed using reference TRBV9 and TRBJ2-5, is DSGVTQTPKHLITATGQRVTLRCSPRSGDLSVYWYQQSLDQGLQFLIQYYNGEERAKGNILERFSAQQFPDLHSELNLSSLELGDSALYFCASSVDQGVVAGSETQYFGPGTRLLVL.

The V and J genes are TRBV27 and TRBJ2-3; 8 nucleotides line up with TRBD1. Germline V gene data show CDR1 as MNHEY and CDR2 as SMNVEV (reference sequence). Trimming at V came to 4 bases and at J to 3 bases, leaving 3 bases not matched to a gene. The CDR3 is 14 residues long. The CDR3, as DNA: TGTGCCAGCAGTTCCGACAGGGGTACAGATACGCAGTATTTT. Translating gives CASSSDRGTDTQYF.

This clone showed up just once. The chain recombines TRBV28 with TRBJ1-1; 11 nucleotides line up with TRBD1. Per the germline V gene, CDR1 is MDHEN and CDR2 is SYDVKM. The CDR3 sequence is 15 residues long. Germline trimming cut 5 bases from V and 5 bases from J; bases unmatched to any gene: 7. CDR3 bases: TGTGCCAGCAGTCCTGCCCGGGACAGGGGGACTGAAGCTTTCTTT. This encodes CASSPARDRGTEAFF. Variable domain in full (rest from reference TRBV28 and TRBJ1-1): DVKVTQSSRYLVKRTGEKVFLECVQDMDHENMFWYRQDPGLGLRLIYFSYDVKMKEKGDIPEGYSVSREKKERFSLILESASTNQTSMYLCASSPARDRGTEAFFGQGTRLTVV.

The chain carries TRBV2 and TRBJ1-6, with TRBD1 as a possible D gene (5 bases). Trimming removed 6 bases at V and 2 bases at J, with 14 bases between. Looked up from germline, CDR1 is SNHLY and CDR2 is FYNNEI. The CDR3 extends over 16 amino acids. In DNA form, the CDR3 reads TGTGCCAGCAGAGGCGGGGCAGGAGCCTATAATTCACCCCTCCACTTT. Its translation: CASRGGAGAYNSPLHF. The complete variable domain, with remaining parts taken from reference TRBV2 and TRBJ1-6, reads EPEVTQTPSHQVTQMGQEVILRCVPISNHLYFYWYRQILGQKVEFLVSFYNNEISEKSEIFDDQFSVERPDGSNFTLKIRSTKLEDSAMYFCASRGGAGAYNSPLHFGNGTRLTVT.